This T cell receptor (beta chain) was captured by sequencing in a study of cytomegalovirus exposure and HLA in healthy donors. Primers included in the PCR were 60 Vbeta and 13 Jbeta primers. The assay was immunoSEQ multiplex PCR, and TCRdb's table has in-frame clones only and misses some. The repertoire holds fewer than 250,000 clones, with about 81% as singletons. Broader study findings: Reportedly, diagnosis of cytomegalovirus status by the classifier showed high specificity and sensitivity. Cytomegalovirus association was assigned to approximately 180 TCR beta chains.

Remarks on this clone: Its cognate antigen is unknown.

Donors in the study were healthy people who gave bone marrow. Input material: PBMCs. The TCR was taken from a man aged 18-30 years in good health and CMV-seronegative.

The CDR3 region is CAISDSRETTYNEQFF. In nucleotides, the CDR3 is TGTGCCATCAGTGATTCTCGGGAGACGACCTACAATGAGCAGTTCTTC. V gene TRBV10-3 combines with J gene TRBJ2-1; D is possibly TRBD2 (6 bases). Germline V lookup: CDR1 ENHRY, CDR2 SYGVKD. The CDR3 consists of 16 residues. V lost 3 bases and J lost 2, with 14 bases in between.